This record looks at one TCR beta chain sequence and its context. The CDR3 consists of 15 residues. V lost 4 bases, J lost 4 bases, and 2 bases stayed unmatched. CDR1 and CDR2 (germline): MRHNA, SNTAGT. This record belongs to a study of cytomegalovirus exposure and HLA in healthy donors. The primer mix had 60 Vbeta and 13 Jbeta primers. Some clones are missing from TCRdb's copy, which holds only in-frame ones; the method was immunoSEQ multiplex PCR. The table for this sample gives under 70,000 clones. The chain joins TRBV6-4 to TRBJ2-3, with 13 bases aligning to TRBD2. The sequencing input was PBMCs. The TCR comes from a woman aged 18-29 years in good health and CMV-seronegative. CDR3 protein: CASSGTSGSPDTQYF. In nucleotides, the CDR3 is TGTGCCAGCAGTGGGACTAGCGGGAGCCCAGATACGCAGTATTTT.